A selection of T cell receptor beta chains follows, all from one sample in a study of cytomegalovirus exposure and HLA in healthy donors. Data came from immunoSEQ multiplex PCR; TCRdb stores just in-frame clones and leaves some out. This sample's table reports 200,000 to 250,000 clones. Sample: PBMCs. The receptors were gathered from a girl aged 2 to 9 in good health and CMV-seropositive. CDR3s include the opening cysteine and the closing phenylalanine or tryptophan. Fields, in order: D gene, J gene, V gene, CDR3 DNA, CDR3 protein. The D gene is left open where the match is weak.

.	TRBJ2-3	TRBV5-1	TGCGCCAGCAGTGTTTTTGTAGGGGCAGATACGCAGTATTTT	CASSVFVGADTQYF
TRBD1	TRBJ2-7	TRBV28	TGTGCCAGCAGACCACCGGGACAGCGTCCCGAGCAGTACTTC	CASRPPGQRPEQYF
.	TRBJ2-1	TRBV11-2	TGTGCCAGCAGCTTAGTCCCTTCGGTCAGGGGTCCCTACAATGAGCAGTTCTTC	CASSLVPSVRGPYNEQFF
.	TRBJ2-3	TRBV11-3	TGTGCCAGCAGCTTAAGTCGGGGGTCAGATACGCAGTATTTT	CASSLSRGSDTQYF
.	TRBJ1-4	TRBV19	TGTGCCAGTAGTATCGCCGGTTTCGGGGAAAAACTGTTTTTT	CASSIAGFGEKLFF
.	TRBJ2-5	TRBV2	TGTGCCAGTGCGATTCCGGGGATGGGGGAGACCCAGTACTTC	CASAIPGMGETQYF
.	TRBJ2-5	TRBV9	TGTGCCAGCAGCGTAGGAGAGGGGGAGGGGACCCAGTACTTC	CASSVGEGEGTQYF
.	TRBJ1-2	TRBV6-5	TGTGCCAGCAGTTACTCGCCAGGGGACTATGGCTACACCTTC	CASSYSPGDYGYTF
.	TRBJ1-2	TRBV29-1	TGCAGCGTTGATGTGGGCGCCTATGGCTACACCTTC	CSVDVGAYGYTF
TRBD1	TRBJ1-5	TRBV19	TGTGCCAGTAGTACCTTACCGGGACAGAACAATCAGCCCCAGCATTTT	CASSTLPGQNNQPQHF
TRBD1	TRBJ2-2	TRBV11-2	TGTGCCAGCAGCTTAGCTCCGCCCAGGGGGACCCCTAACACCGGGGAGCTGTTTTTT	CASSLAPPRGTPNTGELFF
TRBD2	TRBJ2-1	TRBV5-1	TGCGCCAGCAGGAGCCTAGCGGTAGCCAATGAGCAGTTCTTC	CASRSLAVANEQFF
TRBD2	TRBJ2-3	TRBV27	TGTGCCAGCAGGCCATGGCAGGGACTAGCGGGAGGAGGAGATACGCAGTATTTT	CASRPWQGLAGGGDTQYF
TRBD2	TRBJ2-7	TRBV5-1	TGCGCCAGCAGCCCCGGGACTAACACCTACGAGCAGTACTTC	CASSPGTNTYEQYF
TRBD2	TRBJ2-1	TRBV7-2	TGTGCCAGCAGCTTAGTGGGGACTAGCCTGTCCTACAATGAGCAGTTCTTC	CASSLVGTSLSYNEQFF
.	TRBJ2-7	TRBV18	TGTGCCAGCTCACCGACACAGGGGGGGCCCTACGAGCAGTACTTC	CASSPTQGGPYEQYF
TRBD2	TRBJ2-7	TRBV28	TGTGCCAGCAGTTCGGCTAGCGGCTCCTACGAGCAGTACTTC	CASSSASGSYEQYF
TRBD1	TRBJ2-5	TRBV28	TGTGCCACATGCCGAGTCGGACAGGGGCCTAAAGCCCAGTACTTC	CATCRVGQGPKAQYF
.	TRBJ2-7	TRBV11-2	TGTGCCAGCAGCCCCTCGGGGGACTACGAGCAGTACTTC	CASSPSGDYEQYF
TRBD2	TRBJ2-7	TRBV7-3	TGTGCCAGCAGCCCAGGGACTACCCCCTACGAGCAGTACTTC	CASSPGTTPYEQYF
.	TRBJ2-7	TRBV6-1	TGTGCCAGCAGGGGAGGGGGGGCCCCCTACGAGCAGTACTTC	CASRGGGAPYEQYF
TRBD1	TRBJ1-1	TRBV6-5	TGTGCCAGCCGGGGACAGGAGGTCCAAGCTTTCTTT	CASRGQEVQAFF
.	TRBJ2-2	TRBV7-7	TGTGCCAGCAGCTTAGGTCTTAGCCCGGGATATCCCGGGGAGCTGTTTTTT	CASSLGLSPGYPGELFF
TRBD1	TRBJ2-7	TRBV7-8	TGTGCCAGCAGTCCTGGGACAGGGGAAAAAAGAGCTTTC	CASSPGTGEKRAF
TRBD2	TRBJ2-1	TRBV10-2	TGCGCCAGCAGTAACTTTCTTAGCGGGGGCTACAATGAGCAGTTCTTC	CASSNFLSGGYNEQFF
TRBD1	TRBJ1-2	TRBV5-4	TGTGCCAGCAGCCCGGGACAGCCCTCGAACTATGGCTACACCTTC	CASSPGQPSNYGYTF
TRBD1	TRBJ2-3	TRBV10-3	TGTGCCATCAGTGCTGGGACAGCCCCTAGCACAGATACGCAGTATTTT	CAISAGTAPSTDTQYF
TRBD1	TRBJ1-5	TRBV28	TGTGCCAGCAGTTTATTCCAGGGGGCTAGCAATCAGCCCCAGCATTTT	CASSLFQGASNQPQHF
.	TRBJ2-7	TRBV7-9	TGTGCCAGCGCTCGGGGAGCGGGCTACGAGCAGTACTTC	CASARGAGYEQYF
.	TRBJ1-2	TRBV28	TGTTCTGCGTCAACGACAGGAGAACCCTATGGCTACACCTTC	CSASTTGEPYGYTF
.	TRBJ1-1	TRBV2	TGTGCCAGCAGTCAGGGGCGGAACACTGAAGCTTTCTTT	CASSQGRNTEAFF
TRBD2	TRBJ2-1	TRBV28	TGTGCCAGCAGCCTGATTATAGCGGGAGTGGAAAATGAGCAGTTCTTC	CASSLIIAGVENEQFF
TRBD2	TRBJ2-7	TRBV14	TGTGCCAGCAGCCTCAGGACTAGCGGGGGGATCTACGAGCAGTACTTC	CASSLRTSGGIYEQYF
TRBD1	TRBJ1-3	TRBV5-1	TGCGCCAGCTCCCGGGACAGCGGCTCTGGAAACACCATATATTTT	CASSRDSGSGNTIYF
TRBD1	TRBJ1-4	TRBV2	TGTGCCAGCAGAGAGACAGGGTTTAATGAAAAACTGTTTTTT	CASRETGFNEKLFF
TRBD2	TRBJ2-3	TRBV5-1	TGCGCCAGCAGCTCCTCTAGCGGGAGTAGGAAAGATACGCAGTATTTT	CASSSSSGSRKDTQYF
TRBD1	TRBJ2-7	TRBV29-1	TGCAGCGTCCGAACCACCGGGACAGGGGCCTTATCGATATTTGAATACGAGCAGTACTTC	CSVRTTGTGALSIFEYEQYF
.	TRBJ2-3	TRBV28	TGTGCCAGCAGTTTAAGCCACGCACTCCCAGATACGCAGTATTTT	CASSLSHALPDTQYF
TRBD1	TRBJ2-3	TRBV5-1	TGCGCCAGCAGCTTGGAGGGTTGGACAGGAGTCACAGATACGCAGTATTTT	CASSLEGWTGVTDTQYF
.	TRBJ1-3	TRBV5-1	TGCGCCAGCAGCTTGGGGGGGGAAAACACCATATATTTT	CASSLGGENTIYF
.	TRBJ1-2	TRBV6-1	TGTGCCACCCCTGGACAGACCTACTATGGCTACACCTTC	CATPGQTYYGYTF
TRBD2	TRBJ2-1	TRBV19	TGTGCCAGTAGTATCTCCTTCCCATCGGGCGGGAGCTCCTACAATGAGCAGTTCTTC	CASSISFPSGGSSYNEQFF
TRBD2	TRBJ2-5	TRBV18	TGTGCCAGCTCACCAACCTCCGGGACTAGTAACCAAGAGACCCAGTACTTC	CASSPTSGTSNQETQYF
TRBD1	TRBJ2-7	TRBV5-1	TGCGCCAGCAGCTTGGTCATGATGGGACAGATCTACGAGCAGTACTTC	CASSLVMMGQIYEQYF
TRBD2	TRBJ2-5	TRBV6-5	TGTGCCAGCCGATTAGCGGGAGGAGAGACCCAGTACTTC	CASRLAGGETQYF
.	TRBJ2-4	TRBV27	TGTGCCAGCAGTTTAAAGGCAGGAGGCAAAAACATTCAGTACTTC	CASSLKAGGKNIQYF
TRBD2	TRBJ2-1	TRBV9	TGTGCCAGCAGCGTAGTGACTAGCAGGCTTCTAGATGAGCAGTTCTTC	CASSVVTSRLLDEQFF
TRBD1	TRBJ2-1	TRBV5-4	TGTGCCAGCAGCTTTTTATACCCAGGATGGGACAGGGTTGACAATGAGCAGTTCTTC	CASSFLYPGWDRVDNEQFF
TRBD1	TRBJ2-7	TRBV11-2	TGTGCCAGCAGCTTAGAGGGACAGGGGGGCGAGCAGTACTTC	CASSLEGQGGEQYF
TRBD1	TRBJ2-7	TRBV2	TGTGCCAGCAGCGCTGACAGGGCCGGCGAGCAGTACTTC	CASSADRAGEQYF
TRBD1	TRBJ1-1	TRBV7-2	TGTGCCAGCAGCTTAACCCAGGGGGCTGGCGCTTTCTTT	CASSLTQGAGAFF
.	TRBJ2-5	TRBV18	TGTGCCAGCTCACCGGGGGCAGGGAGAGAGACCCAGTACTTC	CASSPGAGRETQYF
TRBD1	TRBJ2-7	TRBV4-1	TGCGCCAGCAGCCCACCGACGGGACAGGGGTTGGGGCGGGAGCTCTACGAGCAGTACTTC	CASSPPTGQGLGRELYEQYF
TRBD1	TRBJ1-5	TRBV2	TGTGCCAGCAGTGAAGTGTCAGGGGGCGGAAGAAGCAATCAGCCCCAGCATTTT	CASSEVSGGGRSNQPQHF
TRBD1	TRBJ1-1	TRBV10-2	TGCGCCAGCAGGCTAGGGACAGGGAGTGGGAACACTGAAGCTTTCTTT	CASRLGTGSGNTEAFF
TRBD1	TRBJ1-1	TRBV30	TGTGCCTGGACGGACAGGGACTCTGAAGCTTTCTTT	CAWTDRDSEAFF